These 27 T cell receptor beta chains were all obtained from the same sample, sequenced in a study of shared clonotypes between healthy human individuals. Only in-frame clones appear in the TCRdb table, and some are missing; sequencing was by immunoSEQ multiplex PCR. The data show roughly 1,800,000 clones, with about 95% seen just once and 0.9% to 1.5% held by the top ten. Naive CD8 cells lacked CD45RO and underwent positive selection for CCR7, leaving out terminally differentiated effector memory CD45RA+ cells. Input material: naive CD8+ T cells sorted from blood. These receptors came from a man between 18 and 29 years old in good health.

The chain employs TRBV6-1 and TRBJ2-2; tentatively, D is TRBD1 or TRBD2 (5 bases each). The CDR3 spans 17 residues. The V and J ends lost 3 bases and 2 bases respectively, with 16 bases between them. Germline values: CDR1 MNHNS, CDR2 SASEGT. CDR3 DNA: TGTGCCAGCAGTGAGGACCCGGGACCCCTCAACACCGGGGAGCTGTTTTTT. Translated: CASSEDPGPLNTGELFF.

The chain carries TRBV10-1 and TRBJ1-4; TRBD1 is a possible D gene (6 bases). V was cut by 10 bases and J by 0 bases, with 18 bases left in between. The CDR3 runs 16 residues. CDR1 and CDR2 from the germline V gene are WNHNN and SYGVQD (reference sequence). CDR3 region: CANTAPGAATNEKLFF. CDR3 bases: TGCGCCAACACCGCGCCGGGGGCAGCAACTAATGAAAAACTGTTTTTT.

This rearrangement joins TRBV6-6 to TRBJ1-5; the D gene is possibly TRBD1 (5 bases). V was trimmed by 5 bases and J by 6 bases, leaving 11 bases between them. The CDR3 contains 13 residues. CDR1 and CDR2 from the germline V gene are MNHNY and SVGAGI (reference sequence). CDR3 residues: CASSPGGGQPQHF. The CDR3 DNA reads TGTGCCAGCAGTCCCGGCGGGGGTCAGCCCCAGCATTTT.

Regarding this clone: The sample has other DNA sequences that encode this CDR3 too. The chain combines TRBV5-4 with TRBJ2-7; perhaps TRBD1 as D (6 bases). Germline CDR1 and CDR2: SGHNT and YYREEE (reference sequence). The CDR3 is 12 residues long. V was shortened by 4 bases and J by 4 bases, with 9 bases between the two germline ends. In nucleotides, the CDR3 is TGTGCCAGCAGCCAGGACAGTTACGAGCAGTACTTC. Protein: CASSQDSYEQYF.

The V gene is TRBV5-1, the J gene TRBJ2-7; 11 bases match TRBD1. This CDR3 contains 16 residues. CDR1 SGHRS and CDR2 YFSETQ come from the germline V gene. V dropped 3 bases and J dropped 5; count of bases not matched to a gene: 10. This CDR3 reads CASSWRDRGEIDEQYF. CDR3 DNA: TGCGCCAGCAGCTGGAGGGACAGGGGGGAAATCGACGAGCAGTACTTC.

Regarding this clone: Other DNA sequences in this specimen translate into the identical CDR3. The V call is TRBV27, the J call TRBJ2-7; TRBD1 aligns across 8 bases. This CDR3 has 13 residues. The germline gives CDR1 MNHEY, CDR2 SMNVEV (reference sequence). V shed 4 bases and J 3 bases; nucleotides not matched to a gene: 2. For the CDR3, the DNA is TGTGCCAGCAGTTCGGGACAGGACTACGAGCAGTACTTC. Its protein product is CASSSGQDYEQYF.

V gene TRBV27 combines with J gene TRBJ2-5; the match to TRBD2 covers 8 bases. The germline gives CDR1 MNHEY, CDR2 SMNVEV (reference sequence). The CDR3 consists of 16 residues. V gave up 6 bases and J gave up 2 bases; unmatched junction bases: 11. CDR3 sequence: CASRPSTGGVQETQYF. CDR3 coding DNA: TGTGCCAGCAGACCGTCTACCGGGGGGGTTCAAGAGACCCAGTACTTC.

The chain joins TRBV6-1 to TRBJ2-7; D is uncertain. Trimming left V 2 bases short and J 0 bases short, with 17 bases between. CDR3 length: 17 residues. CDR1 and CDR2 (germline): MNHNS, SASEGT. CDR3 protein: CASSESKGRASSYEQYF. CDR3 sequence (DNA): TGTGCCAGCAGTGAAAGTAAGGGTAGGGCCAGCTCCTACGAGCAGTACTTC.

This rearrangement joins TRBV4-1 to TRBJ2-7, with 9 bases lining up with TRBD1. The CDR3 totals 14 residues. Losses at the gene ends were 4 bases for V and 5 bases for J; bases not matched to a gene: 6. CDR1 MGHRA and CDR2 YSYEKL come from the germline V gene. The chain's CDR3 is CASSPRDRDDEQYF. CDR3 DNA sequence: TGCGCCAGCAGCCCTCGGGACAGGGACGACGAGCAGTACTTC.

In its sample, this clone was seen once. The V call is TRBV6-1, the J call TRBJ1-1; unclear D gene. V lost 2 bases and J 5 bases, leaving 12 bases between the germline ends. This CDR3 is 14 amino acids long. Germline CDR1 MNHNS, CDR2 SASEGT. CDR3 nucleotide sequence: TGTGCCAGCAGTGAATTGTTGGGTGATACTGAAGCTTTCTTT. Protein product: CASSELLGDTEAFF.

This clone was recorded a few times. The CDR3 sequence is CALGETGDSPLHF. The CDR3 DNA is TGTGCCCTAGGGGAGACAGGAGATTCACCCCTCCACTTT. The chain employs TRBV10-3 and TRBJ1-6, with D possibly TRBD1 on 6 matching bases. V was clipped by 11 bases and J by 8 bases, with 16 bases between them. There are 13 residues in the CDR3. CDR1 is ENHRY and CDR2 is SYGVKD in the germline V gene.

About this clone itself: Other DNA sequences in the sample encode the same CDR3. CDR3 sequence (DNA): TGTGCCAGCAGTTACTCGAATGGAGATACGCAGTATTTT. This encodes CASSYSNGDTQYF. The chain couples TRBV6-5 to TRBJ2-3; no firm D call. CDR1 is MNHEY, CDR2 SVGAGI, per germline. The V gene lost 0 bases and the J gene lost 5 bases, with 6 bases spanning the gap. The CDR3 is made up of 13 amino acids.

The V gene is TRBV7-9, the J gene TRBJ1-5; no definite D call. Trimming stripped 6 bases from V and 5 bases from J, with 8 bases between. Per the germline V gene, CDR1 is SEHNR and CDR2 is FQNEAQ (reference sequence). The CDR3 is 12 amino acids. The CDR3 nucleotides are TGTGCCAGCAGTCCATTGGATCAGCCCCAGCATTTT. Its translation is CASSPLDQPQHF.

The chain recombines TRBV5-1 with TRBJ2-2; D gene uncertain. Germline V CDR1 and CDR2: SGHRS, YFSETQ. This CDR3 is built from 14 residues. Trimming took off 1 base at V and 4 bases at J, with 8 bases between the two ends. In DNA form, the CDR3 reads TGCGCCAGCAGCTTGAAAGGTTTCACCGGGGAGCTGTTTTTT. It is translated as CASSLKGFTGELFF.

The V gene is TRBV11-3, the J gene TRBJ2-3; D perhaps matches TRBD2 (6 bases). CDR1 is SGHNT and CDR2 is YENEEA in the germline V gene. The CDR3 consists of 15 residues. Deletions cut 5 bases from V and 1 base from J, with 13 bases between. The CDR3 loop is CASSRGTAGTDTQYF. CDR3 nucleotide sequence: TGTGCCAGCAGCCGCGGGACGGCGGGCACAGATACGCAGTATTTT.

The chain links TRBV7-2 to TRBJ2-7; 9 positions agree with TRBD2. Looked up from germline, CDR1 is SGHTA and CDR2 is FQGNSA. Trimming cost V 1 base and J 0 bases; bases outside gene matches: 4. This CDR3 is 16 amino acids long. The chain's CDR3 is CASSLGLAGISYEQYF. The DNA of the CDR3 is TGTGCCAGCAGCTTAGGCCTAGCGGGAATCTCCTACGAGCAGTACTTC.

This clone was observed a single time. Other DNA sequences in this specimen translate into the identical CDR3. DNA of the CDR3: TGTGCCAGCAGTTTGACAGGGGGATACAATGAGCAGTTCTTC. Translating it yields CASSLTGGYNEQFF. The rearrangement joins TRBV28 to TRBJ2-1; 9 bases map to TRBD1. The V gene's germline CDR1 is MDHEN and CDR2 SYDVKM. Germline trimming cut 3 bases from V and 4 bases from J; bases unmatched to any gene: 1. This CDR3 is built from 14 residues. Full variable domain (rest looked up from reference TRBV28 and TRBJ2-1): DVKVTQSSRYLVKRTGEKVFLECVQDMDHENMFWYRQDPGLGLRLIYFSYDVKMKEKGDIPEGYSVSREKKERFSLILESASTNQTSMYLCASSLTGGYNEQFFGPGTRLTVL.

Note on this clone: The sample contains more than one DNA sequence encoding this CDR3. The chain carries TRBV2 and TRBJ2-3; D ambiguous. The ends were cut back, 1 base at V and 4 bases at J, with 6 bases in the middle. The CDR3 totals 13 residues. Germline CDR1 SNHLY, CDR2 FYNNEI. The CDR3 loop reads CASSEGQADTQYF. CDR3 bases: TGTGCCAGCAGTGAAGGCCAGGCAGATACGCAGTATTTT.

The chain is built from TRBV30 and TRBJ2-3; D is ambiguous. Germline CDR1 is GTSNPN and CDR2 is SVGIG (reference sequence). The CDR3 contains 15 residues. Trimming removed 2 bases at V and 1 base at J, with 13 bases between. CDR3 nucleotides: TGTGCCTGGAGTAGGTATGCCGCGGGCACAGATACGCAGTATTTT. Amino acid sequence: CAWSRYAAGTDTQYF.

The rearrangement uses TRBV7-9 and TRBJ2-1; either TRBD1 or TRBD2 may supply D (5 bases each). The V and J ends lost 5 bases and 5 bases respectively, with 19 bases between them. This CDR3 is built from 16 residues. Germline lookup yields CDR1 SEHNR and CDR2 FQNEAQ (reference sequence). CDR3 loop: CASSPSRGLGHNEQFF. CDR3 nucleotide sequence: TGTGCCAGCAGCCCATCACGGGGCCTCGGCCACAATGAGCAGTTCTTC.

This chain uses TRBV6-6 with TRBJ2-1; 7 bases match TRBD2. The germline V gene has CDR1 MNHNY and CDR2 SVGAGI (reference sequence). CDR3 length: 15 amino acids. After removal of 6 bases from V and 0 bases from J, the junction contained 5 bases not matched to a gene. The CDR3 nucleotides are TGTGCCAGCAGGAGCGGGGCTAGCTCCTACAATGAGCAGTTCTTC. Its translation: CASRSGASSYNEQFF.

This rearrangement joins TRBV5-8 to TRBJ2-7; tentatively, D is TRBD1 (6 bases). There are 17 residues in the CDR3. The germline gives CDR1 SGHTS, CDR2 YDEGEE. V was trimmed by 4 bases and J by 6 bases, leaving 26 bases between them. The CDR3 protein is CASSDYKLTGRLFEQYF. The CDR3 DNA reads TGTGCCAGCAGCGATTATAAATTAACAGGGCGGCTATTCGAGCAGTACTTC.

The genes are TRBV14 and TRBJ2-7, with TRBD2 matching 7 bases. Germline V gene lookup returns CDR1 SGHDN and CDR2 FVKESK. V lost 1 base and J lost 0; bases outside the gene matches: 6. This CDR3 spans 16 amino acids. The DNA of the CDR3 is TGTGCCAGCAGCCAAGGGATAGTAGCGGGCTCCTACGAGCAGTACTTC. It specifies CASSQGIVAGSYEQYF.

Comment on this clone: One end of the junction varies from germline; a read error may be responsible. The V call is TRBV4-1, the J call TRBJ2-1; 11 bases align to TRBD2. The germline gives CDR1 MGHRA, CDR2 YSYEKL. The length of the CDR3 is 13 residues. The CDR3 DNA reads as TGCGCCAGCAGCCTAATAGCGGGAGGGGAGCCGTTCTTC. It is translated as CASSLIAGGEPFF.

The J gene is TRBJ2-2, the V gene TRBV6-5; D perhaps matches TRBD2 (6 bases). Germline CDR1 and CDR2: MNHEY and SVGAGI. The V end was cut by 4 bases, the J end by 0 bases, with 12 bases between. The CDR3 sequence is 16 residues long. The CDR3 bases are TGTGCCAGCAGTTTTTGGCGGGACTCGAACACCGGGGAGCTGTTTTTT. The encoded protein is CASSFWRDSNTGELFF.

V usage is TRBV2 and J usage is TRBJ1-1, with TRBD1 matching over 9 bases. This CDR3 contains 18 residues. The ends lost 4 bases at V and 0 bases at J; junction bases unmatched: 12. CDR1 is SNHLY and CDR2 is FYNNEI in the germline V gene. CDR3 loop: CASSVPGQGSSMNTEAFF. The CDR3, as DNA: TGTGCCAGCAGTGTTCCGGGACAGGGATCCTCCATGAACACTGAAGCTTTCTTT.

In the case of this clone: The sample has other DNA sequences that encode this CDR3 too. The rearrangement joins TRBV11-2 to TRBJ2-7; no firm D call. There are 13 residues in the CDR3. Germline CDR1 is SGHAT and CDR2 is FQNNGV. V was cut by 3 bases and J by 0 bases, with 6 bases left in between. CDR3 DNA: TGTGCCAGCAGCTTTTCCGTCTCCTACGAGCAGTACTTC. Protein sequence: CASSFSVSYEQYF.